The TCR beta chain described here comes from a study of OX40 agonist ivuxolimab in advanced cancers. As for the study in general: Patients treated during dose escalation were battling hepatocellular carcinoma, melanoma, renal cell or head and neck cancer.

The table came from immunoSEQ multiplex PCR; TCRdb's copy has only in-frame clones and leaves some out. This sample has roughly 60,000 clones, with 75% to 95% found just once. Trimming took off 0 bases at V and 5 bases at J, with 11 bases between the two ends. Germline CDR1 MNHEY, CDR2 SVGAGI. This CDR3 is 15 amino acids long. The specimen comprised CD4+ or CD8+ T cells sorted from blood, sampled in a trial of the OX40 agonist ivuxolimab. The TCR comes from an adult with an advanced solid tumor such as melanoma, head and neck, liver or kidney cancer. The chain is built from TRBV6-5 and TRBJ2-1; no clear D gene. The DNA of the CDR3 is TGTGCCAGCAGTTACTCAGGCGGAGTAAACAATGAGCAGTTCTTC. This sequence encodes CASSYSGGVNNEQFF.